Each of the 11 T cell receptor beta chains below was sequenced from the same sample in a study of vaccination and CD4 T cells after COVID-19. Their cognate antigens are unknown. As to treatment: roughly ten-day PBMC culture with coronavirus spike peptide pools or control peptides (ViraFEST assay). Sequencing of the DNA from cultured CD4+ T cells was carried out with the Oncomine TCR Beta short-read assay. TCRdb re-derived calls from the PCR reads in MiXCR, one entry per CDR3 protein. The sample records about 20,000 distinct CDR3 sequences, roughly 45% being singletons. Sequenced input: CD4+ T cells from blood, cultured in vitro. The receptors shown here come from a human donor who had recovered from COVID-19.

This clonotype was observed a few times. The J gene is TRBJ2-3, the V gene TRBV12-3 or TRBV12-4; D is undetermined. This CDR3 has 13 amino acids. Deletions cut 6 bases from V and 6 bases from J, with 13 bases between. CDR3: CASRDVRSDTQYF. The CDR3, as DNA: TGTGCCAGCAGAGATGTTAGGTCCGATACGCAGTATTTT.

The chain couples TRBV28 to TRBJ1-1; D is perhaps TRBD1 (5 bases). CDR1 and CDR2 from the germline V gene are MDHEN and SYDVKM. The CDR3 has 15 residues. V was clipped by 6 bases and J by 2 bases, with 16 bases between them. The CDR3 DNA reads as TGTGCCAGCAGCTCAGCGGGGCAGCCAAACACTGAAGCTTTCTTT. Translated, it gives CASSSAGQPNTEAFF.

This clonotype was found a few times. The chain couples TRBV20-1 to TRBJ1-5, with D possibly matching TRBD1 (5 bases). CDR1 and CDR2 (germline): DFQATT, SNEGSKA (reference sequence). V was trimmed by 1 base and J by 2 bases, leaving 12 bases between them. The CDR3 is made up of 15 amino acids. The CDR3, as DNA: TGCAGTGCTAGAGCGATCAGGGTACGCAATCAGCCCCAGCATTTT. This translates into CSARAIRVRNQPQHF.

The chain couples TRBV20-1 to TRBJ2-5; 7 bases are a match to TRBD2. The J segment lost 5 bases and the V segment lost 5 bases, leaving 14 bases of the junction unmatched. The CDR3 runs to 15 residues. Germline lookup yields CDR1 DFQATT and CDR2 SNEGSKA (reference sequence). This chain's CDR3 is CSAPDPRGGGETQYF. CDR3 coding DNA: TGCAGTGCTCCGGACCCGCGCGGGGGAGGGGAGACCCAGTACTTC.

The chain employs TRBV5-1 and TRBJ1-1; D is unclear. V lost 1 base and J 1 base, leaving 8 bases between the germline ends. CDR1 and CDR2 (germline): SGHRS, YFSETQ. CDR3 length equals 14 residues. The CDR3 spells CASSLWDENTEAFF. CDR3 nucleotide sequence: TGCGCCAGCAGCTTGTGGGATGAGAACACTGAAGCTTTCTTT.

The gene calls are TRBV20-1 and TRBJ1-2; 7 bases are a match to TRBD1. The CDR3 extends over 12 amino acids. The ends lost 4 bases at V and 6 bases at J; junction bases unmatched: 5. The germline gives CDR1 DFQATT, CDR2 SNEGSKA (reference sequence). CDR3 coding DNA: TGCAGTGCTACCGGACAGGAGCATGGCTACACCTTC. This codes for CSATGQEHGYTF.

The gene calls are TRBV5-1 and TRBJ2-6; D is ambiguous. The CDR3 is 16 amino acids. The germline gives CDR1 SGHRS, CDR2 YFSETQ. Trimming removed 5 bases at V and 0 bases at J, with 12 bases between. DNA of the CDR3: TGCGCCAGCAGGCCAGAACCACTCTCTGGGGCCAACGTCCTGACTTTC. The encoded protein is CASRPEPLSGANVLTF.

This chain joins TRBV20-1 and TRBJ1-2, with unresolved D. The CDR3 runs to 14 residues. Germline values: CDR1 DFQATT, CDR2 SNEGSKA (reference sequence). Deletions cut 0 bases from V and 4 bases from J, with 12 bases between. The CDR3 sequence is CSARDSTQVYGYTF. In nucleotides, the CDR3 is TGCAGTGCTAGAGATTCGACCCAAGTCTATGGCTACACCTTC.

The genes are TRBV5-5 and TRBJ1-6; unclear D gene. The CDR3 consists of 14 residues. Germline V gene lookup returns CDR1 SGHKS and CDR2 YYEKEE (reference sequence). The V end lost 0 bases, the J end lost 5 bases, and 6 bases lay between the germline ends. The CDR3 is CASSLASNNSPLHF. Here the CDR3 DNA reads TGTGCCAGCAGCTTGGCCAGCAATAATTCACCCCTCCACTTT.

This clonotype appeared a few times. The chain is built from TRBV7-9 and TRBJ2-3; 12 positions match TRBD2. CDR1 is SEHNR and CDR2 is FQNEAQ in the germline V gene (reference sequence). This CDR3 is 19 amino acids long. The V and J ends lost 5 bases and 3 bases, in that order; junction bases with no gene match: 15. The CDR3: CASSPNLAGGAVRTDTQYF. In DNA, the CDR3 is TGTGCCAGCAGCCCGAATCTAGCGGGAGGGGCGGTGCGTACAGATACGCAGTATTTT.

The rearrangement uses TRBV5-1 and TRBJ1-4; 9 nucleotides agree with TRBD1. Per the germline V gene, CDR1 is SGHRS and CDR2 is YFSETQ. J gave up 2 bases and V 7 bases, and 9 bases lay outside the gene matches. The CDR3 contains 16 residues. In nucleotides, the CDR3 is TGCGCCAGCGGCCGGACAGGGGCAAAGACTAATGAAAAACTGTTTTTT. It translates to CASGRTGAKTNEKLFF.